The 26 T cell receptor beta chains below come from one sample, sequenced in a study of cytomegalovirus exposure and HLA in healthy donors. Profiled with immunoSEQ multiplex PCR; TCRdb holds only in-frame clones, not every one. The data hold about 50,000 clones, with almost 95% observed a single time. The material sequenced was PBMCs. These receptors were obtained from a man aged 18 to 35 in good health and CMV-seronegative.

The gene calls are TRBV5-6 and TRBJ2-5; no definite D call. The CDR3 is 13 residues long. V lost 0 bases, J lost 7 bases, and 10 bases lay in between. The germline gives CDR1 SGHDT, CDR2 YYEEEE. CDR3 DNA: TGTGCCAGCAGCTTGGGAGGAGTGGGGACCCAGTACTTC. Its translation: CASSLGGVGTQYF.

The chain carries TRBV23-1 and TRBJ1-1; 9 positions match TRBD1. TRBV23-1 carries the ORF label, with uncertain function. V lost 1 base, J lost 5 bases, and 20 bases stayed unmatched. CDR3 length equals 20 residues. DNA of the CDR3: TGCGCCAGCAGTCAATTCCTTCCCTCCCGGGACAGGGTTCGAGGTACTGAAGCTTTCTTT. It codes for CASSQFLPSRDRVRGTEAFF.

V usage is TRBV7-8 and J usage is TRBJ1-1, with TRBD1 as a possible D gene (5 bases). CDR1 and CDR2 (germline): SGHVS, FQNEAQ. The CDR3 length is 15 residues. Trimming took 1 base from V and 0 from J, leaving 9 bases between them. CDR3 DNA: TGTGCCAGCAGCTTAGTCCCAGGGATGAACACTGAAGCTTTCTTT. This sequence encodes CASSLVPGMNTEAFF.

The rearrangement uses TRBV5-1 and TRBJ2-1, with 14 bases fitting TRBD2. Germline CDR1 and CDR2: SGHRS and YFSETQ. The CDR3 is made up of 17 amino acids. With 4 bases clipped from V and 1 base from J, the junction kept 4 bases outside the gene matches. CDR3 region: CASSAGTSGRSYNEQFF. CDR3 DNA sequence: TGCGCCAGCAGCGCGGGGACTAGCGGGAGATCCTACAATGAGCAGTTCTTC.

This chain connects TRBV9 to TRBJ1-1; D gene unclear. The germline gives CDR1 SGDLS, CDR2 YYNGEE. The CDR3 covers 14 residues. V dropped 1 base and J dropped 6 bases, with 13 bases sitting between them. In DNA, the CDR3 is TGTGCCAGCAGCGTAAACATCGCCTCAGCTGAAGCTTTCTTT. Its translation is CASSVNIASAEAFF.

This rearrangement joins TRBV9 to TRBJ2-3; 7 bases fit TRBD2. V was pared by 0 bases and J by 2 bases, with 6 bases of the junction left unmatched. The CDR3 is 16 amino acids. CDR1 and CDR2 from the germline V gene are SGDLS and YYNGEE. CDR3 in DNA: TGTGCCAGCAGCGTAGGAACTAGCGAGAACACAGATACGCAGTATTTT. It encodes CASSVGTSENTDTQYF.

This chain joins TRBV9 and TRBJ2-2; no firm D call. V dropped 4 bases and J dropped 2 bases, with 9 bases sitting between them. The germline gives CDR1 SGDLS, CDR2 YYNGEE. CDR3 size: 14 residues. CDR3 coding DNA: TGTGCCAGCAGCTCCAGGTCTAACACCGGGGAGCTGTTTTTT. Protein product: CASSSRSNTGELFF. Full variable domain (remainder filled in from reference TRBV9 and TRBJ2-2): DSGVTQTPKHLITATGQRVTLRCSPRSGDLSVYWYQQSLDQGLQFLIQYYNGEERAKGNILERFSAQQFPDLHSELNLSSLELGDSALYFCASSSRSNTGELFFGEGSRLTVL.

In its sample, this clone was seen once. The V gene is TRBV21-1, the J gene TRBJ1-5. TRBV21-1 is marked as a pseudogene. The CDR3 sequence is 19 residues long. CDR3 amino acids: CASSKRSSGPTGGNQPQHF. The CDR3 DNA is TGTGCCAGCAGCAAAAGATCGTCTGGGCCAACGGGGGGCAATCAGCCCCAGCATTTT.

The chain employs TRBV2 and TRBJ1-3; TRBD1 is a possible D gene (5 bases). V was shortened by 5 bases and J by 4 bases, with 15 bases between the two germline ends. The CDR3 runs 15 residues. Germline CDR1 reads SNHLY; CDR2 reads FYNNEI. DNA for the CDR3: TGTGCCAGCAGTAGGACATCAGGTCTCGGAAACACCATATATTTT. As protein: CASSRTSGLGNTIYF.

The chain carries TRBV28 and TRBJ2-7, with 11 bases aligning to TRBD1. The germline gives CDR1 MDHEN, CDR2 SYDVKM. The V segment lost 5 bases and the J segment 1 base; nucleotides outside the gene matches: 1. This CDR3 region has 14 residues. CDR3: CASSRDRGSYEQYF. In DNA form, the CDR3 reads TGTGCCAGCAGTCGGGACAGGGGGTCCTACGAGCAGTACTTC.

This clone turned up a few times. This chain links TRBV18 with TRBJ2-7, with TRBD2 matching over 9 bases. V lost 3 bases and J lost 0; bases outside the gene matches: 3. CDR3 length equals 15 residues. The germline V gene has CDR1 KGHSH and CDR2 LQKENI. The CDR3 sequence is CASSPTSGGSYEQYF. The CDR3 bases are TGTGCCAGCTCACCGACTAGCGGAGGCTCCTACGAGCAGTACTTC.

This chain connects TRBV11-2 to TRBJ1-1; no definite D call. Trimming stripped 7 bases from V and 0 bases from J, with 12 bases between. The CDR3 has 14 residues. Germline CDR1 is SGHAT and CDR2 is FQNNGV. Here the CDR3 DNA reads TGTGCCAGCACCATAGCGAGCCTGAACACTGAAGCTTTCTTT. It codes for CASTIASLNTEAFF.

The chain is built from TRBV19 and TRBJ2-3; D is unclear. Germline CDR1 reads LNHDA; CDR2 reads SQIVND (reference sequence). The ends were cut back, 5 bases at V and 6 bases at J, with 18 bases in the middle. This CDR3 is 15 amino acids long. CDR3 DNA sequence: TGTGCCAGTAGTCAAGTAGCTCCCGATGGGGATACGCAGTATTTT. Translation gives CASSQVAPDGDTQYF.

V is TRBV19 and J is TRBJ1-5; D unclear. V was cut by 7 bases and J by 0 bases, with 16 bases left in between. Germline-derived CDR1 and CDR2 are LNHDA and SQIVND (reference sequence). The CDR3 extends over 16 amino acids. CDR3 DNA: TGTGCCAGTAAAGACTCCGAACATGGTAGCAATCAGCCCCAGCATTTT. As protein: CASKDSEHGSNQPQHF. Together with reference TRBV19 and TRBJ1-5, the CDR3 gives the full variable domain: DGGITQSPKYLFRKEGQNVTLSCEQNLNHDAMYWYRQDPGQGLRLIYYSQIVNDFQKGDIAEGYSVSREKKESFPLTVTSAQKNPTAFYLCASKDSEHGSNQPQHFGDGTRLSIL.

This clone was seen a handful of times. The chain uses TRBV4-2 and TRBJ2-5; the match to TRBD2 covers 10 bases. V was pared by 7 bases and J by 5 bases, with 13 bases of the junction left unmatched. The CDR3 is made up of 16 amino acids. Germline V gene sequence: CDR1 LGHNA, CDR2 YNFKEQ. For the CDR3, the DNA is TGTGCCAGCACACCAGAGAGCGGGAGGGGGGGTGAGACCCAGTACTTC. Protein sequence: CASTPESGRGGETQYF.

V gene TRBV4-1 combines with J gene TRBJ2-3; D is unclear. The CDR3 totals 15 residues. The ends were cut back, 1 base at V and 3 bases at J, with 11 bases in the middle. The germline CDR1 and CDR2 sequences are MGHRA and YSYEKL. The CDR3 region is CASSQVESLTDTQYF. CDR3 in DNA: TGCGCCAGCAGCCAAGTAGAGTCCTTAACAGATACGCAGTATTTT.

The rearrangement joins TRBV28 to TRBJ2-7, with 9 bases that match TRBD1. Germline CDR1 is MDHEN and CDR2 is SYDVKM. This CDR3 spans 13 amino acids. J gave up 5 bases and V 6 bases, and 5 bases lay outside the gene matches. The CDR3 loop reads CASSSGQGNEQYF. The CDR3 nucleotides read TGTGCCAGCAGCTCGGGACAGGGAAACGAGCAGTACTTC.

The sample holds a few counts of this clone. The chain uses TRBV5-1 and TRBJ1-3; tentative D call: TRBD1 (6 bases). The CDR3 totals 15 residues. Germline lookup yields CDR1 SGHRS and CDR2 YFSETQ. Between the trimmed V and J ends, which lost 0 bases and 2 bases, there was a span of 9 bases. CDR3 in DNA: TGCGCCAGCAGCTTGGGGGACATCCCTGGAAACACCATATATTTT. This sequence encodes CASSLGDIPGNTIYF.

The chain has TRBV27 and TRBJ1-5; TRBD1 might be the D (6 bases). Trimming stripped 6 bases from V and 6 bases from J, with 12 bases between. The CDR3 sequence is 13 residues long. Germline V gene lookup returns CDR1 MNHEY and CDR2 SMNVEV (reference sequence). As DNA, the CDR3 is TGTGCCAGCAGCTTCCAGGGGTCTCAGCCCCAGCATTTT. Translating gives CASSFQGSQPQHF.

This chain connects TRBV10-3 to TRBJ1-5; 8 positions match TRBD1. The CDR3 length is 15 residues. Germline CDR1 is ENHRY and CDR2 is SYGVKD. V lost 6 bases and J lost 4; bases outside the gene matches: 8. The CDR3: CAISADRGSNQPQHF. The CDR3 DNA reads TGTGCCATCAGCGCAGACAGGGGATCAAATCAGCCCCAGCATTTT.

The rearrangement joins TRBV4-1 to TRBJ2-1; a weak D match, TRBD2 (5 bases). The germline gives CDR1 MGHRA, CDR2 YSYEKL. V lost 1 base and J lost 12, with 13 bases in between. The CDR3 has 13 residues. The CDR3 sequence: CASSQVPSMPQFF. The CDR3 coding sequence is TGCGCCAGCAGCCAAGTTCCTAGCATGCCGCAGTTCTTC.

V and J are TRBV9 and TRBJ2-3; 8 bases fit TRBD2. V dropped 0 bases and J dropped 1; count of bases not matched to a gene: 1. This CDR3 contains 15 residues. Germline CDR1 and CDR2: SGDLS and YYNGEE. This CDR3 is CASSVVGRGTDTQYF. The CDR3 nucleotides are TGTGCCAGCAGCGTAGTCGGGAGGGGCACAGATACGCAGTATTTT.

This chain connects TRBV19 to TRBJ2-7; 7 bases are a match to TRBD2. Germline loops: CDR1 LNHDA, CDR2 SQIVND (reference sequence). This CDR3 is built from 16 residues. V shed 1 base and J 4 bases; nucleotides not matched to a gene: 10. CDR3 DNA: TGTGCCAGTAGTATAGTCCACGGGAGGAATGGATACGAGCAGTACTTC. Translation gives CASSIVHGRNGYEQYF.

CDR3 loop: CASSLAGLSYNEQFF. The CDR3 nucleotides read TGCGCCAGCAGCTTAGCGGGCCTCTCCTACAATGAGCAGTTCTTC. The V gene is TRBV5-1, the J gene TRBJ2-1, with D perhaps TRBD2 (6 bases). Trimming removed 2 bases from V and 0 bases from J, with 9 bases in between. This CDR3 has 15 residues. Germline V gives CDR1 SGHRS, CDR2 YFSETQ.

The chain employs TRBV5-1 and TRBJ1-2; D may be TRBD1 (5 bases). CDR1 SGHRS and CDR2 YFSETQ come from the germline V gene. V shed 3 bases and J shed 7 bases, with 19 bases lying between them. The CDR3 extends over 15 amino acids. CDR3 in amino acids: CASSYAPGQGSGYTF. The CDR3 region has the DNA TGCGCCAGCAGCTACGCCCCCGGGCAGGGCAGTGGCTACACCTTC. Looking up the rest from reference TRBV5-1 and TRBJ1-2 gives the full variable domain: KAGVTQTPRYLIKTRGQQVTLSCSPISGHRSVSWYQQTPGQGLQFLFEYFSETQRNKGNFPGRFSGRQFSNSRSEMNVSTLELGDSALYLCASSYAPGQGSGYTFGSGTRLTVV.

As DNA, the CDR3 is TGCGCCAGCAGCCTGAGGACCTACAATGAGCAGTTCTTC. This gives the protein CASSLRTYNEQFF. The V call is TRBV5-1, the J call TRBJ2-1, with D uncertain. Germline CDR1 reads SGHRS; CDR2 reads YFSETQ. This CDR3 region has 13 residues. Trimming shortened V by 4 bases and J by 2 bases, and 7 bases separated the two germline ends.